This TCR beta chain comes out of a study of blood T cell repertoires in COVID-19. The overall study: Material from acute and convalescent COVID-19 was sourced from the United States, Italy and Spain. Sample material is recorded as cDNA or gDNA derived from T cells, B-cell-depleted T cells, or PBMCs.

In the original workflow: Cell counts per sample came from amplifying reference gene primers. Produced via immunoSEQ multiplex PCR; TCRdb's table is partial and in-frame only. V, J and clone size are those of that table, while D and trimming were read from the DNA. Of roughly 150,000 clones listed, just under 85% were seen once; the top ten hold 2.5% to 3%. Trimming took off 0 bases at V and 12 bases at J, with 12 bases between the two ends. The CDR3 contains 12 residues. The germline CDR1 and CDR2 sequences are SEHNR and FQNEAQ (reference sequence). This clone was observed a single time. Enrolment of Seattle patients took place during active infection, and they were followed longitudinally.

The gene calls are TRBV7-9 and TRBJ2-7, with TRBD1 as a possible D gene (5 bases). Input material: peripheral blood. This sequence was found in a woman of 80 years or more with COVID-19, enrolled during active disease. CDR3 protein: CASSLAQVSVYF. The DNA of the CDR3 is TGTGCCAGCAGCTTAGCACAGGTCTCGGTGTACTTC. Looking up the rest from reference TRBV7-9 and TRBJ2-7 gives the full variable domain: DTGVSQNPRHKITKRGQNVTFRCDPISEHNRLYWYRQTLGQGPEFLTYFQNEAQLEKSRLLSDRFSAERPKGSFSTLEIQRTEQGDSAMYLCASSLAQVSVYFGPGTRLTVT.